This T cell receptor beta chain was sequenced in a study of cytomegalovirus exposure and HLA in healthy donors (dated by TCRdb to about 2017). For the wider study: According to an earlier analysis of 550 to 750 of the donors, 150 million to 200 million T cells yielded 117 million unique TCR beta sequences and 276 Gb of sequence data. Approximately 300 gigabases of sequencing data and tens of millions of unique TCR sequences made up an early release that covered 500 to 700 HLA-typed donors. The genetic ancestry cluster associated with self-reported Caucasian donors included 70% to 85% of the roughly 400 genotyped donors. The study aimed to test whether signatures of past pathogen exposure could be identified by cataloging public T cell receptors. The T cell repertoires of 666 subjects were profiled by immunosequencing and related to cytomegalovirus serostatus. In addition to the first cohort of around 670 subjects, a separate validation cohort of 100 to 150 different subjects was used. To predict cytomegalovirus infection status, the study brought together high-throughput TCR immunosequencing, statistical association of individual TCRs with disease status, and machine learning. To study patterns of TCR occurrence, a later analysis re-analyzed previously published TCR beta repertoires from 700 or so donors and added high-resolution HLA genotyping. The later analysis used no new phenotypic data to find candidate immune exposures, relying instead on TCR beta sequences and their occurrence across donors. An earlier analysis of a few hundred of the donors applied high-throughput TCR beta sequencing to assess whether each TCR beta V gene segment acted as functional or pseudogenic. Alongside the repertoire data, information on donor age, sex, ethnicity and CMV serostatus was compiled. A later genetic analysis took genome-wide SNP genotypes for about 55% of the 666 donors and used that subset as a discovery cohort. Every repertoire in the discovery cohort had been generated on one and the same sequencing platform. Both class I and class II loci were covered by HLA typing, at four-digit resolution. Typing coverage differed by locus: A, B, C, DRB1 and DQB1 were typed in roughly 620-630 donors, DQA1 in approximately 520, DPA1 in some 570, and DPB1 in 450 to 480. Roughly 5 DR-DQ haplotypes were treated as single units for association and clustering because of strong linkage in the cohort. Among about 400 genotyped donors of the cohort, an average of around 240,000 unique TCR beta nucleotide sequences was sequenced per donor, of which 15% to 20% were non-productive.

The cohort comprised around 700 healthy bone marrow donors. At the time of sampling, every cohort member was nominally healthy, though immune exposures that went unrecorded were likely present. The donor was CMV seropositive and belonged to the group of more than 250 seropositive cohort members. A peripheral blood sample was provided by each donor, and peripheral blood mononuclear cells were used for TCR beta sequencing. Genomic DNA extraction from the blood cell samples was performed with the Qiagen DNeasy Blood Extraction Kit. What the research found in general, with its limitations: A later genetic analysis reported fewer N-insertions in productive TCRs among donors in an Asian-associated ancestry cluster than the roughly 650-donor mean. When HLA alleles, especially DR and DQ, strongly co-occurred, attributing TCR associations to individual alleles was difficult. Correlated functional status among segregating V segments might reflect linkage disequilibrium, but an unknown experimental factor could not be ruled out. The earlier analysis of around 600 of the donors excluded some 16 rarely observed V segments, including chromosome 9 orphons, because counts were too low. In a later analysis, HLA-associated TCR beta chains were found to be more clonally expanded and to have lower generation probabilities than equally common non-associated chains. In this cohort, only TCR beta chains were sequenced, and detectable features were limited by the absence of alpha or paired-chain data. In vitro tests confirmed that a few of the cytomegalovirus-associated TCR beta chains recognize cytomegalovirus antigens. Sequencing depth was assumed to be roughly uniform across donors in the presence/absence analyses, though that assumption may not hold. CMV serostatus was the only immune exposure information available for the cohort. In a later analysis, some 17,000 TCR beta sequences were associated with specific HLA alleles at a false discovery rate of 0.05. The sequencing pipeline was judged likely to have produced a cluster of highly shared sequence variants as a technical artifact. In a later analysis, the rate of TCR association differed among HLA loci, with DRB1 alleles having the most associated TCRs and HLA-C alleles having the fewest. A further reported finding was that TCR beta sequences accurately predicted the HLA-A and HLA-B alleles for most subjects in the first cohort. Most CMV-associated TCR beta chains appeared to be HLA-restricted in a later analysis, and the HLA associations seemed to be driven largely by CMV exposure. A later analysis reported that several top co-occurrence clusters appeared linked to parvovirus B19, influenza, CMV and Epstein-Barr virus. V-gene and J-gene trimming of TCR beta chains was associated with a missense DCLRE1C variant in a later genetic analysis, and the association was replicated in an independent cohort. The classifier was reported to diagnose cytomegalovirus status with high specificity and sensitivity in both the original cohort and the validation cohort. The 87-base-pair reads could not distinguish some IMGT-functional V segments, including TRBV6-2 and TRBV6-3, so those segments were excluded. In the study, 150 to 200 TCR beta chains were listed as associated with cytomegalovirus. According to the authors, the approach could potentially be generalized to other disease states and immunological phenotypes. Because HLA typing was missing for some donors at each locus, association tests included only the typed subset. While some public TCRs were present in many individuals, most TCR sequences turned up only very rarely across donors. Broadly in line with IMGT annotations, most TCR beta V segments showed up in productive rearrangements about 87% or about 30% of the time in an earlier analysis of 587 of the donors.

A word on this clone: It lacks a known antigen.

Taken from cysteine to phenylalanine, the CDR3 has 17 residues. The entry retains the CDR3 DNA only, 51 bases that are in frame from base 1. Via the germline V gene (reference sequence), CDR1 is LNHNV and CDR2 YYDKDF. The germline ends are 9 bases apart after V is trimmed by 0 bases and J by 0 bases. Receptor libraries were prepared by the immunoSEQ multiplex PCR assay. A mixture of 60 forward primers for TCR Vbeta segments and 13 reverse primers for TCR Jbeta segments was used in the multiplex PCR. A multiplex PCR assay on genomic DNA amplified the CDR3 region of rearranged TCR beta genes. Amplified TCR beta libraries were sequenced as 87-base-pair reads on the Illumina HiSeq System. On the authors' methods: A later analysis counted approximately 84 million unique TCR beta chains across the 666 repertoires, and 10 million to 12 million of these chains were shared by at least two donors. Raw reads were error-corrected and collapsed into unique sequences by a nearest-neighbor algorithm in which closely related sequences were merged to remove PCR and sequencing errors. To assign V, D and J gene segments, CDR3 sequences were aligned to IMGT reference sequences. For a sequence to be retained, a match of at least six nucleotides to both a V gene segment and a J gene segment was required. A rearrangement was called productive if the CDR3 had no stop codons and remained in frame with V and J, and every other rearrangement was called non-productive. Following IMGT convention, CDR3 was defined as the stretch from the second conserved V-encoded cysteine to the conserved J-encoded phenylalanine. In an earlier analysis of some 550 of the donors, sequences lacking an unambiguous match to a single V gene segment were excluded. An earlier analysis of over 450 of the donors classified V segments as functional when productive rearrangements were above 56.7% and as segregating when the standard deviation between donors was above 5%. A statistical classification framework was built for diagnosing cytomegalovirus status from the catalog of TCR beta chain sequences. A later analysis assigned V and J genes by comparing TCR nucleotide sequences with IMGT/GENE-DB human TR gene sequences. Using the TCRdist pipeline, a later analysis assigned CDR3 sequences along with most-parsimonious VDJ recombination scenarios. In a later analysis, each TCR beta chain was defined by its CDR3 amino acid sequence together with its V-gene family, and reads lacking a unique V-gene family were excluded. To address suspected cross-contamination and a sequencing artifact, a later analysis removed several hundred highly shared, low-generation-probability nucleotide sequences. A later analysis calculated a clonal expansion index for each public chain from normalized within-repertoire ranks of inferred template counts. In a later analysis, generation probabilities were computed with a VDJ recombination model fitted to out-of-frame rearrangements, and the resulting probabilities were checked against IGoR. A later analysis scored TCR-TCR, TCR-HLA and TCR-CMV co-occurrence with hypergeometric tests, applying a repertoire-size bias correction to TCR pairs. A later analysis estimated false discovery rates by permuting HLA or CMV assignments 20 times. In a later analysis, co-occurring TCRs were grouped using DBSCAN, with TCRdist sequence similarity added in when clustering inside HLA-allele-positive subsets. Repertoires with fewer than 30,000 or more than 120,000 public chains were left out of co-occurrence clustering, as were about five repertoires with anomalous nucleotide sharing. This is the immuneACCESS table as TCRdb keeps it, with only in-frame sequences that have V and J called. A part of the clones is gone; compared with another copy, unresolved V genes explain less than half, and the rest is unexplained. D and trimming come from the DNA, and the V and J calls and clone size come from that table. Per the sample table, the count is 100,000 to 150,000 clones. Roughly 1.7% of the sample is in the top ten clones.

The origin of this receptor is a woman aged 40 to 50 in good health and CMV-seropositive. This receptor chain uses TRBV15 and TRBJ1-6; the D gene remains uncertain. The sample consisted of PBMCs. The CDR3 region: CATSRDRLSSYNSPLHF. The DNA is as follows: TGTGCCACCAGCAGAGATCGATTGAGCTCCTATAATTCACCCCTCCACTTT.